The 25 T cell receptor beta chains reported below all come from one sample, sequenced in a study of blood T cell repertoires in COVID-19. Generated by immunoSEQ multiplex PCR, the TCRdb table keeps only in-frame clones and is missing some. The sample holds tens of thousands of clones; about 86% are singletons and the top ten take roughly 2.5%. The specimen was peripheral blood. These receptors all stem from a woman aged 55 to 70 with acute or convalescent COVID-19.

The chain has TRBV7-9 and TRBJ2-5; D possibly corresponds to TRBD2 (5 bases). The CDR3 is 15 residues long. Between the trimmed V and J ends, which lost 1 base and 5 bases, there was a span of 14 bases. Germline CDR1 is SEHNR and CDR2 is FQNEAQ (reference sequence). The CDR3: CASSLVLGVEETQYF. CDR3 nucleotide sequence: TGTGCCAGCAGCTTAGTGCTGGGAGTGGAGGAGACCCAGTACTTC.

The CDR3 DNA reads as TGTGCCAGCAGATGGAGGGACAGGGTGACCGGGGAGCTGTTTTTT. Its translation is CASRWRDRVTGELFF. The V and J genes are TRBV28 and TRBJ2-2; 9 nucleotides line up with TRBD1. Germline-derived CDR1 and CDR2 are MDHEN and SYDVKM. V was pared by 6 bases and J by 5 bases, with 7 bases of the junction left unmatched. This CDR3 contains 15 residues.

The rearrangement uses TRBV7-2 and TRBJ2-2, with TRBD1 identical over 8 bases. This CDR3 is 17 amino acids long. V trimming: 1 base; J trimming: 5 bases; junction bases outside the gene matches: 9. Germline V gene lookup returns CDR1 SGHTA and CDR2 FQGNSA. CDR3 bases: TGTGCCAGCAGCTTAGATCTTCAGGGGGCGTATACCGGGGAGCTGTTTTTT. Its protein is CASSLDLQGAYTGELFF.

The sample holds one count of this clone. For the CDR3, the DNA is TGCGCCAGCAGCCAAGTGGACATGAACACTGAAGCTTTCTTT. It translates to CASSQVDMNTEAFF. The V gene is TRBV4-1, the J gene TRBJ1-1; TRBD1 might be the D (5 bases). In germline, CDR1 is MGHRA, CDR2 YSYEKL. The CDR3 covers 14 residues. The V end was cut by 1 base, the J end by 0 bases, with 6 bases between.

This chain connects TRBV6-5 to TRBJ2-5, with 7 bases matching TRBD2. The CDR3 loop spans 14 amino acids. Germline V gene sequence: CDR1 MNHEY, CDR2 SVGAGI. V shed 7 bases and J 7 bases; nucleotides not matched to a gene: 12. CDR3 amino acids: CASIFGGSGGTQYF. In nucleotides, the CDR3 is TGTGCCAGCATCTTCGGGGGGAGTGGAGGGACCCAGTACTTC.

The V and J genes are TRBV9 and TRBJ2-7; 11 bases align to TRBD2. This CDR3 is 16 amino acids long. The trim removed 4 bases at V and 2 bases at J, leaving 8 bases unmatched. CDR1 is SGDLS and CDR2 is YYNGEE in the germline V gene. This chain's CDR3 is CASSPAGSGRAYEQYF. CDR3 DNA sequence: TGTGCCAGCAGCCCCGCGGGTAGCGGGAGGGCCTACGAGCAGTACTTC.

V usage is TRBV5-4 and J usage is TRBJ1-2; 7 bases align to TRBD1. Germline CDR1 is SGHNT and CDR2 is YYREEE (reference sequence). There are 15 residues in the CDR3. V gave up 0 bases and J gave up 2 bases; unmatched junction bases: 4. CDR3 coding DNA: TGTGCCAGCAGCTTGGCTACAGGGGCCAACTATGGCTACACCTTC. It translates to CASSLATGANYGYTF.

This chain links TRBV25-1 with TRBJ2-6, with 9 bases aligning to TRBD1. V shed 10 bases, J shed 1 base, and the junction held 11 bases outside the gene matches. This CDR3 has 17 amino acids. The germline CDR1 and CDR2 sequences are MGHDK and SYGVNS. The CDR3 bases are TGTGCCAACAAAATGGGACAGGGAAAGTCTGGGGCCAACGTCCTGACTTTC. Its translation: CANKMGQGKSGANVLTF.

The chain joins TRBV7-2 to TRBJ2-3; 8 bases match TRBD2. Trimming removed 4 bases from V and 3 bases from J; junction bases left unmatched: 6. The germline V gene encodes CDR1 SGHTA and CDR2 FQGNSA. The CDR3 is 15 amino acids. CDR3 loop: CASSSSGLATDTQYF. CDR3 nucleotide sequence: TGTGCCAGCAGCTCGAGCGGACTAGCTACAGATACGCAGTATTTT.

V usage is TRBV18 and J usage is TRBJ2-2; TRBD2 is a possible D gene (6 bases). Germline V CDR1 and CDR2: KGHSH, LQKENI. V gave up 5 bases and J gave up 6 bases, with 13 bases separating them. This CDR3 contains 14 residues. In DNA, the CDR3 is TGTGCCAGCTCAAGCACGGGGGTACCCGGGGAGCTGTTTTTT. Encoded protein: CASSSTGVPGELFF.

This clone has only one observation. The CDR3 DNA reads TGTGCCAGTAAAGCGAATGAGCAGTTCTTC. It translates to CASKANEQFF. The rearrangement links TRBV7-9 to TRBJ2-1; D uncertain. The CDR3 runs 10 residues. Germline V lookup: CDR1 SEHNR, CDR2 FQNEAQ (reference sequence). Trimming removed 9 bases at V and 7 bases at J, with 7 bases between.

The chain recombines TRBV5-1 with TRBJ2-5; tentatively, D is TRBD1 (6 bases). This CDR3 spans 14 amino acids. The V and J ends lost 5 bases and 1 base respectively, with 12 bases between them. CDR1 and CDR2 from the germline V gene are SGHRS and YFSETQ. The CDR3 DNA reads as TGCGCCAGCAGGGGGGACATCGGCCAAGAGACCCAGTACTTC. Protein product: CASRGDIGQETQYF.

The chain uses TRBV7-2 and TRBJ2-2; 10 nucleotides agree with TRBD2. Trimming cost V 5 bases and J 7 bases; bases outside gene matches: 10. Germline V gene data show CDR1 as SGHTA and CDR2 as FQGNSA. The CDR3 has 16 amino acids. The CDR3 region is CASSPSGGAGIGELFF. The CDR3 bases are TGTGCCAGCAGCCCAAGCGGGGGGGCCGGCATCGGGGAGCTGTTTTTT. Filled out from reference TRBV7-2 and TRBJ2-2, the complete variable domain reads GAGVSQSPSNKVTEKGKDVELRCDPISGHTALYWYRQSLGQGLEFLIYFQGNSAPDKSGLPSDRFSAERTGGSVSTLTIQRTQQEDSAVYLCASSPSGGAGIGELFFGEGSRLTVL.

The CDR3: CASSPWTGHSGNTIYF. CDR3 DNA: TGTGCCAGCAGCCCCTGGACAGGCCACTCTGGAAACACCATATATTTT. The chain combines TRBV3-1 (or the pseudogene TRBV3-2) with TRBJ1-3, with 7 bases aligning to TRBD1. J gave up 0 bases and V 4 bases, and 6 bases lay outside the gene matches. CDR3 size: 16 residues. Germline-derived CDR1 and CDR2 are LGHDT and YNNKEL (reference sequence).

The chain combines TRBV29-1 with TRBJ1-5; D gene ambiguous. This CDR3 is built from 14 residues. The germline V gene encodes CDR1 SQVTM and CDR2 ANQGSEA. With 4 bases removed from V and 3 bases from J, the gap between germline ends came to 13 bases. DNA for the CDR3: TGCAGCGTTGGGGGTGAGGGCCCCAATCAGCCCCAGCATTTT. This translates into CSVGGEGPNQPQHF.

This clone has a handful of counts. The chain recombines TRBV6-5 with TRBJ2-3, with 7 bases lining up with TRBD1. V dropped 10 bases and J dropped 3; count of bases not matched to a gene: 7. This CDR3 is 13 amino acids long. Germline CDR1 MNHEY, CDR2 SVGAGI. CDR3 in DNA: TGTGCCACCGGGACAGTGGCTACAGATACGCAGTATTTT. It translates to CATGTVATDTQYF.

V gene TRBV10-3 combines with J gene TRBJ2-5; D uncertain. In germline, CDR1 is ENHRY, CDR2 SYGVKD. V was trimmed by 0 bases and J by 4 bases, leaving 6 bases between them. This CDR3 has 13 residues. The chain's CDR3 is CAISESPGETQYF. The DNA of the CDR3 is TGTGCCATCAGTGAGTCTCCCGGAGAGACCCAGTACTTC.

The CDR3 DNA is TGTGCCAGCTCACCGGGACAGGGGGCGAGGGAGCTGTTTTTT. It codes for CASSPGQGARELFF. The chain uses TRBV18 and TRBJ2-2; 12 bases are shared with TRBD1. This CDR3 is 14 amino acids long. Unmatched junction bases numbered 2, after V lost 3 bases and J lost 9 bases. Germline loops: CDR1 KGHSH, CDR2 LQKENI.

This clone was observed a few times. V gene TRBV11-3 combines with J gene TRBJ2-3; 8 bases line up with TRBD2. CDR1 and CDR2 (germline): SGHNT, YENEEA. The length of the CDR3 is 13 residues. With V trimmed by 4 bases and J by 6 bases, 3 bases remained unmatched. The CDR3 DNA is TGTGCCAGCAGCTCTCGACTAGCGGATACGCAGTATTTT. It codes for CASSSRLADTQYF.

The chain's CDR3 is CASSLYGSGQGAREQFF. Here the CDR3 DNA reads TGCGCCAGCAGCTTGTATGGGTCGGGACAGGGGGCTCGTGAGCAGTTCTTC. The chain employs TRBV5-1 and TRBJ2-1; TRBD1 matches 12 bases. Per the germline V gene, CDR1 is SGHRS and CDR2 is YFSETQ. The V gene end was trimmed by 1 base and the J gene end by 9 bases; junction bases not matched to a gene: 11. The CDR3 spans 17 residues.

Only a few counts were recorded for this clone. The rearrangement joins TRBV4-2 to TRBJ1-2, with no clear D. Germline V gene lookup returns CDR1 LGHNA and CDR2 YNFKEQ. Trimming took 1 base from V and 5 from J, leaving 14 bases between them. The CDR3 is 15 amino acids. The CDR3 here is CASSQGTSTYYGYTF. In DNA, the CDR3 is TGTGCCAGCAGCCAAGGGACTTCCACCTATTATGGCTACACCTTC.

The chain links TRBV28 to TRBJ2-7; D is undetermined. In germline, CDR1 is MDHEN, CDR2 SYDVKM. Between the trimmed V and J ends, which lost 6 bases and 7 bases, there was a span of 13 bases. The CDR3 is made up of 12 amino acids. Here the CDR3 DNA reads TGTGCCAGCAGACCCCGGGTTGGAGAGCAGTACTTC. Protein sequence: CASRPRVGEQYF.

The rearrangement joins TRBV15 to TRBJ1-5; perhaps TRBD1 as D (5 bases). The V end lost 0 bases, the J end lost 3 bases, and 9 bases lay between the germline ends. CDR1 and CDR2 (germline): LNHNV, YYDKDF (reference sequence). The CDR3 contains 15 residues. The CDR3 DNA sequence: TGTGCCACCAGCAGAGATCCAGGGTACAATCAGCCCCAGCATTTT. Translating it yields CATSRDPGYNQPQHF.

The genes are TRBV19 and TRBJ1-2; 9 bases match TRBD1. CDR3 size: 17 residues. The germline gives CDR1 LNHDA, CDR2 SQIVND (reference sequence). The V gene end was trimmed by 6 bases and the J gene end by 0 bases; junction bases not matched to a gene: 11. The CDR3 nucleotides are TGTGCCAGTAGCCGAATAGGACAGGGGATTTCTAACTATGGCTACACCTTC. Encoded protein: CASSRIGQGISNYGYTF.

The CDR3, as DNA: TGTGCCAGCAGCTTAGTGGCTAGCGACTACGAGCAGTACTTC. Its translation: CASSLVASDYEQYF. The V call is TRBV7-6, the J call TRBJ2-7; D is perhaps TRBD2 (6 bases). Germline lookup yields CDR1 SGHVS and CDR2 FNYEAQ. V lost 1 base and J lost 3, with 10 bases in between. CDR3 length equals 14 residues.